The following is a T cell receptor (beta chain) sequence with its context. Its matching antigen is unknown. This sample was included in a study of T-cell memory formation after mild COVID-19. Study in general: The two donors had largely donor-specific TCR clusters. Findings and limits, study-wide: There was no confirmation that second-wave clones peaking on day 37 were SARS-CoV-2 specific. Several responding clones turned up in pre-infection memory, indicating that cross-reactive memory may have taken part.

The CDR3 is 13 amino acids. Germline V gives CDR1 SGHDT, CDR2 YYEEEE. Trimming stripped 0 bases from V and 3 bases from J, with 7 bases between. One entry per CDR3 protein, called by TCRdb with MiXCR from the 5' RACE reads. The data hold about 360,000 distinct CDR3 sequences, with 13% observed a single time. The TCR sequence derives from a young man who had mild COVID-19 (a few samples of this study predate the infection). Cell type and time point are not known. The source material was PBMCs or a T cell subset sorted from them (not recorded which). The chain combines TRBV5-6 with TRBJ2-7; D possibly corresponds to TRBD2 (5 bases). CDR3 nucleotide sequence: TGTGCCAGCAGCTTGGTTCGGGGCTACGAGCAGTACGTC. Protein: CASSLVRGYEQYV.